These 17 T cell receptor beta chains came from one sample sequenced in a study of tumor and adjacent non-tumor tissue in lung cancer. The template was RNA from unsorted bulk tissue. The library came from three nested PCR rounds adapted from ARM-PCR protocols. TCRdb redid the calling of the multiplex PCR reads with MiXCR, one entry per CDR3 protein. The sample includes 120,000 or so distinct CDR3 sequences, 66% of them seen just once. What was sequenced was lung tumor tissue. These receptors all come from a man aged 30 to 39 with non-small cell lung cancer.

This sequence joins TRBV12-3 or TRBV12-4 and TRBJ2-5; D is tentatively TRBD1 or TRBD2 (5 bases each). This CDR3 is built from 13 residues. The ends were cut back, 7 bases at V and 5 bases at J, with 14 bases in the middle. The CDR3: CASNWDLQETQYF. The CDR3 DNA reads as TGTGCCAGCAACTGGGACCTGCAGGAGACCCAGTACTTC.

A word on this clonotype: A much larger clone lies one base from this, so it may be a read error. The V and J genes are TRBV6-1 and TRBJ2-1, with a possible D match to TRBD2 (6 bases). CDR3 length equals 14 residues. CDR1 and CDR2 (germline): MNHNS, SASEGT. The chain's CDR3 is CACSLSGLINEQFF. The CDR3 nucleotides read TGTGCCTGCAGTCTCTCGGGACTTATAAATGAGCAGTTCTTC.

This clonotype was recorded once. A much larger clone lies one base from this, so it may be a read error. The genes are TRBV5-4 and TRBJ2-2; maybe TRBD2 (6 bases). The germline V gene encodes CDR1 SGHNT and CDR2 YYREEE (reference sequence). This CDR3 spans 16 amino acids. Trimming left V 4 bases short and J 6 bases short, with 19 bases between. CDR3 DNA: TGTGCCAGCAGCAGGAGGGTAGGGATCTTTGCCGGGGAGCTGTTTTTT. As protein: CASSRRVGIFAGELFF.

This clonotype occurred a few times. A much larger clone sits a single nucleotide away, making a read error possible. V is TRBV4-1 and J is TRBJ1-2, with a tentative D call TRBD1 (5 bases). This CDR3 comprises 15 residues. With 0 bases removed from V and 7 bases from J, the gap between germline ends came to 15 bases. Per the germline V gene, CDR1 is MGHRA and CDR2 is YSYEKL. The CDR3 DNA is TGCGCCAGCAGCCAAGATCAAGGGGTCAGGGCTGGCTACACCTTC. Encoded protein: CASSQDQGVRAGYTF.

This clonotype was counted many times. The chain carries TRBV10-1 and TRBJ2-3; 15 positions match TRBD2. Germline assignment: CDR1 WNHNN and CDR2 SYGVQD (reference sequence). V shed 6 bases, J shed 4 bases, and the junction held 5 bases outside the gene matches. This CDR3 is built from 16 residues. CDR3 loop: CASSPGLAGGPDTQYF. The CDR3, as DNA: TGCGCCAGCAGCCCGGGACTAGCGGGAGGACCAGATACGCAGTATTTT.

This clonotype showed up just once. One end of the junction varies from germline; a read error may be responsible. The chain couples TRBV11-1 to TRBJ1-5; D not resolved. From germline, CDR1 is SGHAT and CDR2 FQDESV (reference sequence). The CDR3 covers 13 residues. CDR3: CASSFGSNQTQHF. CDR3 in DNA: TGTGCCAGTAGCTTCGGGAGCAATCAGACCCAGCATTTT.

As to this clonotype: A read error may explain this, as a much larger clone is one base away. The chain combines TRBV6-6 with TRBJ1-2, with D possibly TRBD1 on 6 matching bases. The CDR3 has 13 amino acids. In germline, CDR1 is MNHNY, CDR2 SVGAGI (reference sequence). CDR3 region: CVSTPSGGPGYTF. CDR3 DNA sequence: TGTGTCAGCACCCCCTCGGGGGGCCCTGGCTACACCTTC.

This clonotype was recorded at least ten times. This sequence joins TRBV12-3 or TRBV12-4 and TRBJ2-4; 9 nucleotides align to TRBD2. The CDR3 has 16 amino acids. The trim removed 3 bases at V and 11 bases at J, leaving 14 bases unmatched. Here the CDR3 DNA reads TGTGCCAGCAGTTTGCGGGGGGGATATTTGAATTTGGTTCAGTACTTC. The encoded protein is CASSLRGGYLNLVQYF.

Only a few counts were recorded for this clonotype. Since a much larger clone is just one base distant, this may be a read error. The chain has TRBV6-6 and TRBJ2-1, with 8 bases identical to TRBD2. The CDR3 spans 13 residues. CDR1 and CDR2 (germline): MNHNY, SVGAGI (reference sequence). The CDR3 spells CVSSPAGGRGKFF. The DNA for the CDR3 is TGTGTCAGCAGTCCTGCGGGGGGCCGAGGGAAGTTCTTC.

This clonotype occurred many times. This chain joins TRBV10-1 and TRBJ1-2; 8 bases align to TRBD1. CDR1 WNHNN and CDR2 SYGVQD come from the germline V gene (reference sequence). The V and J ends lost 6 bases and 5 bases, in that order; junction bases with no gene match: 8. The CDR3 has 14 amino acids. The CDR3 protein is CASRADREQYGYTF. DNA of the CDR3: TGCGCCAGCAGAGCGGACAGGGAACAATATGGCTACACCTTC.

As concerns this clonotype: This may stem from a read error, because a much larger clone lies one nucleotide away. The chain combines TRBV11-3 with TRBJ2-1, with TRBD2 identical over 13 bases. CDR1 and CDR2 (germline): SGHNT, YENEEA. The CDR3 runs to 15 residues. As DNA, the CDR3 is TGTACCAGCAGCCTAGGGACTAGCGGGATGGATGAGCAGTTCTTC. Protein product: CTSSLGTSGMDEQFF.

Comment on this clonotype: One junction end disagrees with the germline gene, perhaps due to a read error. The chain employs TRBV11-2 and TRBJ1-3; D not resolved. This CDR3 region has 11 residues. Germline CDR1 is SGHAT and CDR2 is FQNNGV. This CDR3 is CASSLNHTMYF. The CDR3 DNA follows: TGTGCCAGCAGCCTTAATCACACCATGTATTTT.

As to this clonotype: One end of the junction fails to match germline, which may point to a read error. The chain combines TRBV4-3 with TRBJ2-6, with a possible D match to TRBD1 (5 bases). Germline V gene lookup returns CDR1 LGHNA and CDR2 YSLEER. The CDR3 has 16 amino acids. The CDR3 reads CASSQTGRVGANVLIF. Written as DNA, the CDR3 is TGCGCCAGCAGCCAAACAGGAAGGGTTGGGGCCAACGTCCTGATTTTC.

This chain uses TRBV20-1 with TRBJ2-7; 12 bases agree with TRBD2. V lost 4 bases and J lost 8; bases outside the gene matches: 12. The V gene's germline CDR1 is DFQATT and CDR2 SNEGSKA (reference sequence). CDR3 length: 15 amino acids. In nucleotides, the CDR3 is TGCAGTGCTACCTTTAGACTAGCGGGGGACGACAAGCAGTACTTC. Its translation: CSATFRLAGDDKQYF.

A word on this clonotype: It may be a read error: a sequence one base away is much more abundant. The CDR3 spells CVSSDSSGTDTQYF. The CDR3 nucleotides read TGTGTCAGCAGTGACTCTAGCGGGACAGATACGCAGTATTTT. The rearrangement uses TRBV6-4 and TRBJ2-3; the match to TRBD2 covers 8 bases. Germline CDR1 and CDR2: MRHNA and SNTAGT. The CDR3 sequence is 14 residues long.

On this clonotype: Without the conserved terminal phenylalanine or tryptophan, this CDR3 likely stems from a read error. The chain couples TRBV29-1 to TRBJ1-2; no reliable D call. CDR3 length equals 12 residues. The V gene's germline CDR1 is SQVTM and CDR2 ANQGSEA. Trimming cost V 6 bases and J 4 bases, with 12 bases left between them. The CDR3 sequence: CSVSWTLYGYTS. CDR3 nucleotide sequence: TGCAGCGTATCCTGGACCCTCTATGGCTACACCTCC.

This clonotype was picked up many times. This chain joins TRBV12-3 or TRBV12-4 and TRBJ1-3, with 9 bases matching TRBD1. This CDR3 contains 15 residues. V shed 4 bases, J shed 7 bases, and the junction held 8 bases outside the gene matches. The CDR3 protein is CASSSSPGTGNTIYF. The CDR3 coding sequence is TGTGCCAGCAGTTCCAGTCCCGGGACAGGGAACACCATATATTTT.